Listed below are T cell receptor beta chains from one sample, sequenced in a study of cytomegalovirus exposure and HLA in healthy donors. Data came from immunoSEQ multiplex PCR; TCRdb stores just in-frame clones and leaves some out. Of approximately 130,000 clones listed, around three quarters are singletons. The sample comprised PBMCs. These receptors were taken from a young man in good health and CMV-seronegative. CDR3s include the opening cysteine and the closing phenylalanine or tryptophan. The order of the fields is J gene, clone size, V gene, D gene, CDR3 DNA, CDR3 protein. The D gene is left open where the match is weak. Clone size, where shown, is once, few, many, or a class for clones that have expanded.

TRBJ2-3	NA	TRBV19	NA	TGTGCCAGTAGGCGAGCAGTCCAGGGGAGAAGCACAGATACGCAGTATTTT	CASRRAVQGRSTDTQYF
TRBJ1-1	NA	TRBV25-1	NA	TGTGCCAGCAGTTCGGAGAAAAGGGGTACTGAAGCTTTCTTT	CASSSEKRGTEAFF
TRBJ1-2	NA	TRBV4-1	NA	TGCGCCAGCAGCCGATTAAGGGGCCCGCTAACGGGCTACACCTTC	CASSRLRGPLTGYTF
TRBJ1-5	few	TRBV7-9	NA	TGTGCCAGCAGCATCGCGGATAGCAATCAGCCCCAGCATTTT	CASSIADSNQPQHF
TRBJ2-1	NA	TRBV5-1	TRBD2	TGCGCCAGCGGAACTAGCGGGGGGGACCAGAATGAGCAGTTCTTC	CASGTSGGDQNEQFF
TRBJ1-1	NA	TRBV6-1	NA	TGTGCCAGCAGTGTTTGGGGCGGGAGCACTGAAGCTTTCTTT	CASSVWGGSTEAFF
TRBJ2-1	NA	TRBV10-2	TRBD1	TGCGCCAGCAGTGCTTGGACAGGAGATTACAATGAGCAGTTCTTC	CASSAWTGDYNEQFF
TRBJ1-1	NA	TRBV5-6	TRBD1	TGTGCCAGCAGCTTACCGGGACAGCTTAACACTGAAGCTTTCTTT	CASSLPGQLNTEAFF
TRBJ1-2	NA	TRBV7-8	TRBD1	TGTGCCAGCAGCTTAGCGGGGACAGGCTATGGCTACACCTTC	CASSLAGTGYGYTF
TRBJ2-2	few	TRBV14	NA	TGTGCCAGCAGCCAAGTCCGGTACACCGGGGAGCTGTTTTTT	CASSQVRYTGELFF
TRBJ2-5	NA	TRBV27	TRBD1	TGTGCCAGCGGGGAGGACAGGGTAAGGGAGACCCAGTACTTC	CASGEDRVRETQYF
TRBJ2-5	NA	TRBV11-1	TRBD1	TGTGCCAGCAGCTTAGCGCCCGGGACAGGAGGCGAGACCCAGTACTTC	CASSLAPGTGGETQYF
TRBJ1-1	NA	TRBV7-6	NA	TGTGCCAGCAGCTTAGGAGGGGAAGCTTTCTTT	CASSLGGEAFF
TRBJ2-3	NA	TRBV25-1	TRBD2	TGTGCCAGCCGAAGCACTAGCGGCTACACAGATACGCAGTATTTT	CASRSTSGYTDTQYF
TRBJ2-1	NA	TRBV27	TRBD2	TGTGCCAGCAGTCCTCTGGGGGGAGGGAGCTCCTACAATGAGCAGTTCTTC	CASSPLGGGSSYNEQFF
TRBJ2-2	once	TRBV6-5	NA	TGTGCCAGCTTTACAGGGATTCTCGGGACCGGGGAGCTGTTTTTT	CASFTGILGTGELFF
TRBJ1-5	NA	TRBV5-1	TRBD1	TGCGCCAGCAGCTTAGGACAGGGGCTAAATCGGCCCCAGCATTTT	CASSLGQGLNRPQHF
TRBJ2-1	NA	TRBV7-3	TRBD2	TGTGCCAGCAGTCGGACCGGGGGGGCCTACAATGAGCAGTTCTTC	CASSRTGGAYNEQFF
TRBJ2-7	NA	TRBV18	TRBD2	TGTGCCAGCTCACCCCCACTAGCGGGAGTGGTTTACGAGCAGTACTTC	CASSPPLAGVVYEQYF
TRBJ2-2	NA	TRBV9	NA	TGTGCCAGCAGCGTAGCGGGGGCGAACACCGGGGAGCTGTTTTTT	CASSVAGANTGELFF
TRBJ1-2	NA	TRBV28	NA	TGTGCCAGCAGTAAACAAGCGGATGGCTACACCTTC	CASSKQADGYTF
TRBJ2-1	NA	TRBV19	NA	TGTGCCAGTAGTTTACGCAGGGTGGCCGGGAGAGTGAATGAGCAGTTCTTC	CASSLRRVAGRVNEQFF
TRBJ1-2	NA	TRBV25-1	TRBD1	TGTGCCAGCAGTTTACGAGGGGGCCATGGCTACACCTTC	CASSLRGGHGYTF
TRBJ2-1	NA	TRBV7-8	NA	TGTGCCAGCACCCTAAGGGGCGGAAGCTCCTACAATGAGCAGTTCTTC	CASTLRGGSSYNEQFF
TRBJ2-1	NA	TRBV28	TRBD2	TGTGCCAGCGTGGGGGGGTCCTCCTACAATGAGCAGTTCTTC	CASVGGSSYNEQFF
TRBJ2-7	NA	TRBV6-5	NA	TGTGCCAGCAAATCGAACAGGGCCTACGAGCAGTACTTC	CASKSNRAYEQYF
TRBJ2-7	NA	TRBV10-3	NA	TGTGCCATCAGTGGTTCGGGGGAACTCCACGAGCAGTACTTC	CAISGSGELHEQYF
TRBJ1-1	NA	TRBV7-3	NA	TGTGCCAGCAGCCAAGGACAGAACACTGAAGCTTTCTTT	CASSQGQNTEAFF
TRBJ1-2	NA	TRBV27	TRBD1	TGTGCCAGCAGTAAGACACCCTCGGGACAGGGCCAAAGCTATGGCTACACCTTC	CASSKTPSGQGQSYGYTF
TRBJ1-1	NA	TRBV2	NA	TGTGCCAGCAGTGACAGGAAGACTGAAGCTTTCTTT	CASSDRKTEAFF
TRBJ1-1	NA	TRBV18	TRBD1	TGTGCCAGCTCACAGGGGACAGGGTTCACTGAAGCTTTCTTT	CASSQGTGFTEAFF
TRBJ2-5	NA	TRBV7-2	NA	TGTGCCAGCAGCTCCAGGGCGCCTCAAGAGACCCAGTACTTC	CASSSRAPQETQYF
TRBJ2-3	NA	TRBV11-2	NA	TGTGCCAGCAGCTTAGTATCTGGACTTAGCACAGATACGCAGTATTTT	CASSLVSGLSTDTQYF
TRBJ1-5	NA	TRBV27	NA	TGTGCCAGCAATCCGGGACACCGCAATCAGCCCCAGCATTTT	CASNPGHRNQPQHF
TRBJ2-7	few	TRBV18	TRBD2	TGTGCCAGCACCGGGGGGGGAGGAAACTACGAGCAGTACTTC	CASTGGGGNYEQYF
TRBJ1-4	NA	TRBV29-1	NA	TGCAGCGTTTCAGGTTCAACTAATGAAAAACTGTTTTTT	CSVSGSTNEKLFF
TRBJ1-4	NA	TRBV11-2	NA	TGTGCCAGCAGCATCCAACGGACAAATAATGAAAAACTGTTTTTT	CASSIQRTNNEKLFF
TRBJ1-1	NA	TRBV20-1	NA	TGCAGTGCTCCGTCTTACGGGGTAGCTTTCTTT	CSAPSYGVAFF
TRBJ1-1	few	TRBV19	TRBD1	TGTGCCAGTAGTGCCCCGGGACAGGGTGTCGGCACTGAAGCTTTCTTT	CASSAPGQGVGTEAFF
TRBJ2-2	NA	TRBV5-8	NA	TGTGCCAGCATGATTGGACAGCACACCGGGGAGCTGTTTTTT	CASMIGQHTGELFF
TRBJ2-3	few	TRBV6-6	TRBD1	TGTGCCAGCAGTCCTACAGGGGCTAGCACAGATACGCAGTATTTT	CASSPTGASTDTQYF
TRBJ2-6	NA	TRBV9	NA	TGTGCCAGCAGCGTAGTGTCAGGGTGGCTAACTGGGGCCAACGTCCTGACTTTC	CASSVVSGWLTGANVLTF
TRBJ1-6	NA	TRBV30	NA	TGTGCCTGGGGGAGGGGGAGCCGAAATTCACCCCTCCACTTT	CAWGRGSRNSPLHF
TRBJ1-4	NA	TRBV5-1	NA	TGCGCCAGCAGCTTGGAGTCAGGGTCTAATGAAAAACTGTTTTTT	CASSLESGSNEKLFF
TRBJ2-7	NA	TRBV5-1	TRBD1	TGCGCCAGCAGCTTGGGAGGGGGCATCTACGAGCAGTACTTC	CASSLGGGIYEQYF
TRBJ1-2	NA	TRBV5-1	TRBD1	TGCGCCAGCAGAGAGGGACAGGGAAAGTATGGCTACACCTTC	CASREGQGKYGYTF